The 7 T cell receptor beta chains below all came from one sample that was sequenced in a study of beta chain features in type 1 diabetes. The isolated RNA, all of it, was reverse transcribed, so expressed TCRB transcripts were what got sequenced. The repertoire was sequenced with immunoSEQ multiplex PCR; TCRdb's copy has only in-frame clones and lacks some. The data hold roughly 350,000 clones, with around 10% observed a single time. Sequenced sample: naive CD4+ T cells from blood. The receptors were gathered from a young woman in good health.

The genes are TRBV28 and TRBJ2-3, with D maybe TRBD2 (6 bases). This CDR3 region has 14 residues. Germline lookup yields CDR1 MDHEN and CDR2 SYDVKM. Trimming pared 8 bases from V and 2 bases from J, leaving 14 bases between. The CDR3 loop reads CASGWRLVTDTQYF. The CDR3 region has the DNA TGTGCCAGCGGCTGGAGACTAGTCACAGATACGCAGTATTTT.

Only a few counts were recorded for this clone. The chain has TRBV19 and TRBJ2-1; tentatively, D is TRBD2 (7 bases). The CDR3 has 14 amino acids. CDR1 and CDR2 (germline): LNHDA, SQIVND (reference sequence). V lost 6 bases, J lost 9 bases, and 18 bases lay in between. CDR3 sequence (DNA): TGTGCCAGTAGCCCGGGGGAGGGGGTCGGTGAGCAGTTCTTC. It encodes CASSPGEGVGEQFF.

Notes on this clone: One end of the junction fails to match germline, which may point to a read error. The chain uses TRBV7-7 and TRBJ2-7, with a possible D match to TRBD2 (6 bases). The CDR3 runs to 11 residues. Germline V gene sequence: CDR1 SSHAT, CDR2 FNYEAQ (reference sequence). CDR3 loop: CASIRRDEQYF. The CDR3 coding sequence is TGTGCTAGCATCCGGAGGGACGAGCAGTACTTC.

This clone was counted between two and nine times. The same CDR3 can be traced to other DNA sequences in this sample. The chain links TRBV7-2 to TRBJ2-7; D not resolved. The germline V gene has CDR1 SGHTA and CDR2 FQGNSA. Trimming took 2 bases from V and 0 from J, leaving 8 bases between them. The CDR3 covers 14 residues. The CDR3 loop reads CASSLRQDSYEQYF. The DNA of the CDR3 is TGTGCCAGCAGCTTAAGGCAGGACTCCTACGAGCAGTACTTC.

The chain is built from TRBV4-2 and TRBJ2-7, with TRBD1 matching 12 bases. Trimming at V came to 2 bases and at J to 4 bases, leaving 3 bases not matched to a gene. The CDR3 is 15 residues long. Germline V gene lookup returns CDR1 LGHNA and CDR2 YNFKEQ. The CDR3 DNA is TGTGCCAGCAGCCAACGGGACAGGGGGCCTTACGAGCAGTACTTC. Amino acids: CASSQRDRGPYEQYF.

This clone was observed a handful of times. The rearrangement uses TRBV13 and TRBJ2-1; D gene unclear. In germline, CDR1 is PRHDT, CDR2 FYEKMQ (reference sequence). The CDR3 covers 13 residues. Trimming shortened V by 2 bases and J by 5 bases, and 7 bases separated the two germline ends. CDR3 region: CASSLMGDNEQFF. The DNA of the CDR3 is TGTGCCAGCAGCTTAATGGGCGACAATGAGCAGTTCTTC.

J is TRBJ2-5 and V is TRBV11-2; the D is unclear. Trimming shortened V by 7 bases and J by 5 bases, and 8 bases separated the two germline ends. CDR1 and CDR2 from the germline V gene are SGHAT and FQNNGV. The CDR3 extends over 11 amino acids. The CDR3 spells CASTTAETQYF. CDR3 DNA: TGTGCCAGCACGACTGCGGAGACCCAGTACTTC.